Each of the 18 T cell receptor beta chains below was sequenced from the same sample in a study of regulatory T cells in long-lasting Graves disease (dated by TCRdb to 2020 to 2023). The sample's time point label, in plain terms: newly diagnosed GD, antithyroid drugs for less than 3 months. For both TCR sequencing and RNA sequencing, RNA was extracted from PBMCs using TRIzol. The receptor library was made with multiplex PCR. Data came from an Illumina HiSeq 4000. TCR beta libraries were built with iRepertoire HTBI primers and Arm-PCR amplification of CDR3 regions. TCRdb passed the public sequencing reads through fastp at Q25 and MiXCR, retaining productive beta sequences. Each CDR3 protein appears once, grouped with its most common genes and DNA. The sample has 390,000 or so distinct CDR3 sequences on record, about 11% of them singletons. The ten largest clonotypes hold approximately 20% of the sample.

The sample was also linked to a second study, of T cells in Graves' hyperthyroidism and ophthalmopathy.

Source: peripheral blood mononuclear cells (PBMCs), taken at new diagnosis, from a patient treated with antithyroid drugs. Receptor source: a woman younger than 30 with Graves disease. Donor details come from another sample of the same person, matched by shared clones.

This clonotype was seen repeatedly, ten times or more. This chain joins TRBV27 and TRBJ1-5, with D tentatively TRBD1 (5 bases). Between the trimmed V and J ends, which lost 6 bases and 2 bases, there was a span of 11 bases. There are 14 residues in the CDR3. The germline V gene has CDR1 MNHEY and CDR2 SMNVEV (reference sequence). The CDR3 protein is CASRAGLGNQPQHF. The CDR3 DNA follows: TGTGCCAGCAGGGCAGGGCTGGGCAATCAGCCCCAGCATTTT.

This clonotype has just a few counts. The rearrangement uses TRBV10-3 and TRBJ1-2; D remains ambiguous. V lost 10 bases, J lost 5 bases, and 17 bases lay in between. Per germline, CDR1 ENHRY and CDR2 SYGVKD. CDR3 length: 13 amino acids. CDR3 in DNA: TGTGCCACCTATGACCCGGTGGGGTATGGCTACACCTTC. It is translated as CATYDPVGYGYTF.

The chain links TRBV14 to TRBJ2-7; the D gene is possibly TRBD2 (5 bases). V shed 3 bases and J shed 9 bases, with 12 bases lying between them. Germline CDR1 and CDR2: SGHDN and FVKESK. The CDR3 extends over 12 amino acids. CDR3 protein: CASSQGVSGQYF. The CDR3 nucleotides are TGTGCCAGCAGCCAGGGAGTGTCTGGGCAGTACTTC. The variable domain in full, with the rest retrieved from reference TRBV14 and TRBJ2-7, is EAGVTQFPSHSVIEKGQTVTLRCDPISGHDNLYWYRRVMGKEIKFLLHFVKESKQDESGMPNNRFLAERTGGTYSTLKVQPAELEDSGVYFCASSQGVSGQYFGPGTRLTVT.

This clonotype has a count of ten or more. The gene calls are TRBV7-2 and TRBJ2-5; TRBD1 or TRBD2 may be the D gene (5 bases each). Germline V gene data show CDR1 as SGHTA and CDR2 as FQGNSA. There are 13 residues in the CDR3. With 6 bases removed from V and 4 bases from J, the gap between germline ends came to 12 bases. Here the CDR3 reads CASRLGGTETQYF. CDR3 nucleotides: TGTGCCAGCAGACTTGGGGGAACAGAGACCCAGTACTTC.

This clonotype was detected ten times or more. J is TRBJ2-2 and V is TRBV18, with D possibly being TRBD1 (5 bases). CDR3 length equals 16 residues. CDR1 is KGHSH, CDR2 LQKENI, per germline. Trimming removed 6 bases from V and 3 bases from J, with 17 bases in between. CDR3 sequence (DNA): TGTGCCAGCTCGGAGAGTCCAAAAGGGGACACCGGGGAGCTGTTTTTT. It is translated as CASSESPKGDTGELFF.

This clonotype has only a few counts. The chain employs TRBV7-8 and TRBJ1-1; the D gene is possibly TRBD1 (5 bases). The V gene lost 5 bases and the J gene lost 11 bases, with 18 bases spanning the gap. CDR1 and CDR2 (germline): SGHVS, FQNEAQ. There are 13 residues in the CDR3. CDR3 in amino acids: CASSRSLGGWAFF. The CDR3 region has the DNA TGTGCCAGCAGCCGCTCCCTCGGGGGGTGGGCTTTCTTT.

The V and J genes are TRBV7-9 and TRBJ1-2, with D uncertain. Trimming stripped 0 bases from V and 8 bases from J, with 13 bases between. Per the germline V gene, CDR1 is SEHNR and CDR2 is FQNEAQ (reference sequence). This CDR3 has 14 residues. Here the CDR3 reads CASSLASTLEGYTF. DNA of the CDR3: TGTGCCAGCAGCTTAGCTAGCACTCTGGAGGGCTACACCTTC.

V usage is TRBV4-1 and J usage is TRBJ2-3, with 7 nucleotides matching TRBD1. The CDR3 runs to 16 residues. Germline lookup yields CDR1 MGHRA and CDR2 YSYEKL. V lost 1 base to trimming and J lost 5 bases; unmatched junction nucleotides: 9. The CDR3 sequence is CASSQVPSRQGDTQYF. The CDR3 nucleotides are TGCGCCAGCAGCCAAGTCCCGAGTCGACAGGGAGATACGCAGTATTTT.

The V gene is TRBV4-3, the J gene TRBJ1-2; D unresolved. V was clipped by 4 bases and J by 8 bases, with 23 bases between them. CDR3 length equals 16 residues. CDR1 is LGHNA and CDR2 is YSLEER in the germline V gene. CDR3 nucleotide sequence: TGCGCCAGCAGCCGAGAGCCTTACGGCCAGCGTCCGGGCTACACCTTC. It yields the protein CASSREPYGQRPGYTF.

This clonotype was picked up many times. DNA for the CDR3: TGTGCCACCAGCAGACGGACAGGGAAGGACACTGAAGCTTTCTTT. It is translated as CATSRRTGKDTEAFF. This sequence joins TRBV15 and TRBJ1-1, with TRBD1 identical over 8 bases. Losses at the gene ends were 2 bases for V and 3 bases for J; bases not matched to a gene: 5. The CDR3 covers 15 residues. Germline CDR1 is LNHNV and CDR2 is YYDKDF (reference sequence).

This clonotype was counted at least ten times. The chain is built from TRBV7-2 and TRBJ2-1; 15 bases are shared with TRBD2. This CDR3 has 19 residues. Per germline, CDR1 SGHTA and CDR2 FQGNSA. V was pared by 4 bases and J by 0 bases, with 7 bases of the junction left unmatched. In DNA, the CDR3 is TGTGCCAGCAGCTCAGGACTAGCGGGGGGGCGGAGCTCCTACAATGAGCAGTTCTTC. Amino acid sequence: CASSSGLAGGRSSYNEQFF.

At least ten counts were recorded for this clonotype. The CDR3 protein is CASSLESGNTEAFF. The CDR3 DNA sequence: TGTGCCAGCAGCTTAGAATCCGGGAACACTGAAGCTTTCTTT. The rearrangement links TRBV7-2 to TRBJ1-1; D not resolved. CDR1 is SGHTA and CDR2 is FQGNSA in the germline V gene. This CDR3 spans 14 amino acids. V was pared by 1 base and J by 1 base, with 7 bases between.

This clonotype was counted between two and nine times. The chain has TRBV5-6 and TRBJ1-1; D is perhaps TRBD1 (5 bases). V lost 1 base, J lost 4 bases, and 17 bases lay in between. CDR3 length: 16 residues. Germline V gene data show CDR1 as SGHDT and CDR2 as YYEEEE. CDR3 in amino acids: CASSLIFKGIFTEAFF. The CDR3 DNA is TGTGCCAGCAGCTTGATATTTAAGGGGATCTTCACTGAAGCTTTCTTT.

The chain combines TRBV10-3 with TRBJ1-6, with D perhaps matching TRBD1 (6 bases). The V and J ends lost 6 bases and 10 bases respectively, with 16 bases between them. The CDR3 has 14 residues. Germline CDR1 ENHRY, CDR2 SYGVKD. CDR3 protein: CAIRTGKQGSPLHF. For the CDR3, the DNA is TGTGCCATCAGGACCGGGAAACAGGGATCACCCCTCCACTTT.

Ten or more counts support this clonotype. The J gene is TRBJ2-5, the V gene TRBV27; D is possibly TRBD1 (6 bases). The CDR3 spans 15 residues. The germline V gene has CDR1 MNHEY and CDR2 SMNVEV (reference sequence). The V gene lost 1 base and the J gene lost 1 base, with 10 bases spanning the gap. The CDR3 bases are TGTGCCAGCAGTTTATTTGGGACACTCCAAGAGACCCAGTACTTC. Its translation: CASSLFGTLQETQYF.

The chain joins TRBV18 to TRBJ1-2; no reliable D call. The ends were cut back, 2 bases at V and 3 bases at J, with 7 bases in the middle. The CDR3 extends over 13 amino acids. Germline CDR1 KGHSH, CDR2 LQKENI. CDR3 DNA sequence: TGTGCCAGCTCACCAGGGGTAGACTATGGCTACACCTTC. Translated: CASSPGVDYGYTF.

This chain connects TRBV9 to TRBJ1-1; 7 nucleotides align to TRBD1. The V gene's germline CDR1 is SGDLS and CDR2 YYNGEE. This CDR3 has 13 residues. The ends lost 2 bases at V and 5 bases at J; junction bases unmatched: 3. CDR3 sequence (DNA): TGTGCCAGCAGCGTGGACAGGTTGACTGAAGCTTTCTTT. Translated: CASSVDRLTEAFF.

This clonotype came up a few times. CDR3 nucleotides: TGTGCTAGTGGTTTGGCCCGACGATTTCCCACTGAAGCTTTCTTT. Translation: CASGLARRFPTEAFF. The chain carries TRBV12-5 and TRBJ1-1; no definite D call. Germline V lookup: CDR1 LGHNT, CDR2 FRNRAP. Between the trimmed V and J ends, which lost 1 base and 4 bases, there was a span of 13 bases. The CDR3 is 15 amino acids.